This T cell receptor (beta chain) originates from a study of PD-1 blockade in mismatch repair-deficient tumors (dated by TCRdb to about 2017). With regard to the full study: The trial enrolled 65 to 100 consecutive patients with under 15 mismatch repair-deficient cancer types between 2013 and late 2016, all previously treated and progressing. Deep sequencing of TCR CDR3 regions was used to track tumor-associated T cell clones in peripheral blood of patients responding to PD-1 blockade.

The paper as a whole reports these results and caveats: Tumor-resident clones, often undetectable in blood before treatment, expanded rapidly after pembrolizumab and then contracted, generally before radiologic responses.

In this sample, this clone turned up a few times. Its antigen remains undetermined. Nothing much larger sits one base from this clone, and base qualities are not available. The germline V gene (reference sequence) gives CDR1 as SEHNR and CDR2 as FQNEAQ. V gives up 2 bases and J gives up 9 bases, and the segment between their germline ends measures 10 bases. The cysteine opens and the phenylalanine closes a CDR3 of 12 amino acids. The kept DNA is CDR3 alone, 36 bases in frame from the first base. For every enrolled patient, mismatch repair deficiency was confirmed by either polymerase chain reaction or immunohistochemistry. TCR sequencing was carried out for three patients who responded to pembrolizumab therapy. The phase II trial prospectively evaluated PD-1 blockade with pembrolizumab in advanced mismatch repair-deficient cancers, independent of tissue of origin. Peripheral blood T cell samples were collected serially, before PD-1 blockade began and at several time points afterward. Blood sampling time points were reported as weeks after the first dose of pembrolizumab.

Receptor libraries were prepared by the immunoSEQ multiplex PCR assay. The clones in this table, taken by TCRdb from immuneACCESS, are in-frame only. Not every clone is retained; where verified, under half of the shortfall comes from an unresolved V gene, and the cause of the rest is unknown. The sample contains approximately 100,000 clones, 82% of them found a single time. The top ten clonotypes cover around 6.5% of the sample. The receptor was isolated from an adult with mismatch repair-deficient cancer. The chain employs TRBV7-9 and TRBJ1-2; no D gene is confidently identified. Specimen: peripheral blood, collected 36 weeks after starting pembrolizumab. The base sequence is TGTGCCAGCAGCTTACTTCTGGGGAGCTACACCTTC. Its translation is CASSLLLGSYTF.